One sample yielded the 3 T cell receptor beta chains listed below, sequenced in a study of graft-versus-host responses after intestinal transplantation. Clones were read by immunoSEQ multiplex PCR, and TCRdb kept only the in-frame ones, dropping some. This sample has 25,000 or so clones, with around nine tenths found just once. Source: PBMCs, taken around 40 days after intestinal transplant. These receptors were taken from a human patient who received an intestinal transplant, so some T cells may come from the graft donor.

The chain carries TRBV9 and TRBJ2-3, with 10 bases that match TRBD2. V was pared by 4 bases and J by 1 base, with 3 bases of the junction left unmatched. Germline loops: CDR1 SGDLS, CDR2 YYNGEE. CDR3 size: 15 residues. CDR3 loop: CASSTGTSGTDTQYF. The DNA of the CDR3 is TGTGCCAGCAGCACCGGGACTAGCGGCACAGATACGCAGTATTTT. Full variable domain (missing parts from reference TRBV9 and TRBJ2-3): DSGVTQTPKHLITATGQRVTLRCSPRSGDLSVYWYQQSLDQGLQFLIQYYNGEERAKGNILERFSAQQFPDLHSELNLSSLELGDSALYFCASSTGTSGTDTQYFGPGTRLTVL.

The V gene is TRBV28, the J gene TRBJ2-1; 9 nucleotides line up with TRBD2. The CDR3 is 16 amino acids. CDR1 and CDR2 from the germline V gene are MDHEN and SYDVKM. Trimming at V came to 5 bases and at J to 2 bases, leaving 7 bases not matched to a gene. CDR3 amino acids: CASSPQREATYNEQFF. The CDR3, as DNA: TGTGCCAGCAGTCCTCAGCGGGAGGCGACCTACAATGAGCAGTTCTTC.

The gene calls are TRBV7-2 and TRBJ1-2; D is possibly TRBD1 (6 bases). The V gene's germline CDR1 is SGHTA and CDR2 FQGNSA. The CDR3 is 14 amino acids. V was trimmed by 4 bases and J by 5 bases, leaving 14 bases between them. The CDR3 here is CASSSTGTPYGYTF. The CDR3 nucleotides read TGTGCCAGCAGCTCTACCGGGACACCTTATGGCTACACCTTC. The full variable domain, its missing parts supplied by reference TRBV7-2 and TRBJ1-2, is GAGVSQSPSNKVTEKGKDVELRCDPISGHTALYWYRQSLGQGLEFLIYFQGNSAPDKSGLPSDRFSAERTGGSVSTLTIQRTQQEDSAVYLCASSSTGTPYGYTFGSGTRLTVV.